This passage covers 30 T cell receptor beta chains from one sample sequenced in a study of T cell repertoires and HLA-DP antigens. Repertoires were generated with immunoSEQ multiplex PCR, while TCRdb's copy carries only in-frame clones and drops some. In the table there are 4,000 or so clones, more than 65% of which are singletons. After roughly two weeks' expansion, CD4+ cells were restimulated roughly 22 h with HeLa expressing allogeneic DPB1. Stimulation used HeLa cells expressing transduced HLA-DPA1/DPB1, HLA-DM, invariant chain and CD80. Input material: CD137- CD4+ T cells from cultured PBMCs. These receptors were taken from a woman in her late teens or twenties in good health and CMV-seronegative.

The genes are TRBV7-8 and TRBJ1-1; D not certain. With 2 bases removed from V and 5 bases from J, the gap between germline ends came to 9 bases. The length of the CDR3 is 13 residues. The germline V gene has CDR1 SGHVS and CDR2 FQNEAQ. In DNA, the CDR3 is TGTGCCAGCAGCTTATCGACGGGGACTGAAGCTTTCTTT. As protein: CASSLSTGTEAFF. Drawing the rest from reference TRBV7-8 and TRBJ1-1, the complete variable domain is GAGVSQSPRYKVAKRGQDVALRCDPISGHVSLFWYQQALGQGPEFLTYFQNEAQLDKSGLPSDRFFAERPEGSVSTLKIQRTQQEDSAVYLCASSLSTGTEAFFGQGTRLTVV.

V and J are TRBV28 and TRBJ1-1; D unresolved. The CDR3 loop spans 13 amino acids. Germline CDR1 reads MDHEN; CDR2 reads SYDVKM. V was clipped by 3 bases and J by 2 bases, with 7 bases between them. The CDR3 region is CASSFGGNTEAFF. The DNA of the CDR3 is TGTGCCAGCAGTTTCGGCGGTAACACTGAAGCTTTCTTT.

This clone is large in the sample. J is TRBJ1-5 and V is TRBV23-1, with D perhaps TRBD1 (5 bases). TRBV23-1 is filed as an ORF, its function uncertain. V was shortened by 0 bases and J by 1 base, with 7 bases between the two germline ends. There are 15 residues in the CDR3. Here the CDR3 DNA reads TGCGCCAGCAGTCAATCGGGGGGGAGCAATCAGCCCCAGCATTTT. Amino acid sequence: CASSQSGGSNQPQHF.

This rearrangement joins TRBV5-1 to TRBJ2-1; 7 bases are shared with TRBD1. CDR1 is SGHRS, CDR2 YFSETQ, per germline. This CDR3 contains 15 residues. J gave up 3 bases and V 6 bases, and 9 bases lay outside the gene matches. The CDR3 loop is CASTIAGTDYNEQFF. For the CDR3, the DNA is TGCGCCAGCACCATTGCAGGGACAGACTACAATGAGCAGTTCTTC.

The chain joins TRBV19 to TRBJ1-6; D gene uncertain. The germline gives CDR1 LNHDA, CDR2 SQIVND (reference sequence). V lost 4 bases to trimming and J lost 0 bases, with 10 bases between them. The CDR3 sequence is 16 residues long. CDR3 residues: CASSNGGTSYNSPLHF. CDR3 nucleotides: TGTGCCAGTAGTAATGGAGGTACCTCCTATAATTCACCCCTCCACTTT.

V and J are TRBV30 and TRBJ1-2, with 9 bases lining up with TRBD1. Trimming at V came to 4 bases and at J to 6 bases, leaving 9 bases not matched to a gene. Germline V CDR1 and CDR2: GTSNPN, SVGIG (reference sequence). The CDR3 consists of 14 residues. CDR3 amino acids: CAWNSGQGSHGYTF. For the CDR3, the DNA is TGTGCCTGGAATTCCGGACAGGGGAGCCATGGCTACACCTTC.

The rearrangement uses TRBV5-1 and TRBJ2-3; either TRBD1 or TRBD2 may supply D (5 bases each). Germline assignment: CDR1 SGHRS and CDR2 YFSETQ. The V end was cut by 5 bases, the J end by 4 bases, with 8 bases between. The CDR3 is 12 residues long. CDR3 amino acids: CASRRDADTQYF. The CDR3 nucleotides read TGCGCCAGCAGAAGGGACGCAGATACGCAGTATTTT. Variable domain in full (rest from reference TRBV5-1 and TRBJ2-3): KAGVTQTPRYLIKTRGQQVTLSCSPISGHRSVSWYQQTPGQGLQFLFEYFSETQRNKGNFPGRFSGRQFSNSRSEMNVSTLELGDSALYLCASRRDADTQYFGPGTRLTVL.

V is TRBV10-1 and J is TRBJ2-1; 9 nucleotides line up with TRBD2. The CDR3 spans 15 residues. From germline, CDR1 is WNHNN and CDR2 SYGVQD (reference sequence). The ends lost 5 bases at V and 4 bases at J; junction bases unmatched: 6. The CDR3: CASSNSGSQYNEQFF. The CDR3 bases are TGCGCCAGCAGTAATAGCGGGAGTCAGTACAATGAGCAGTTCTTC.

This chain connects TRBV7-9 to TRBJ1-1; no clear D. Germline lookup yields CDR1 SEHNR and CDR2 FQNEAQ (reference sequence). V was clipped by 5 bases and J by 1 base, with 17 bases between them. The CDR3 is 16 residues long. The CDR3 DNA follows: TGTGCCAGCAGCCAAGCACGGGGAGTGGAGAACACTGAAGCTTTCTTT. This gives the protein CASSQARGVENTEAFF.

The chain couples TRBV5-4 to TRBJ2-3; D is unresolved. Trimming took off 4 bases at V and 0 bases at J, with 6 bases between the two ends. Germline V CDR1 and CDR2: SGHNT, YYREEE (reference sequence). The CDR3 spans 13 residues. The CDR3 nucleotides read TGTGCCAGCAGCCGGCCCAGCACAGATACGCAGTATTTT. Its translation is CASSRPSTDTQYF.

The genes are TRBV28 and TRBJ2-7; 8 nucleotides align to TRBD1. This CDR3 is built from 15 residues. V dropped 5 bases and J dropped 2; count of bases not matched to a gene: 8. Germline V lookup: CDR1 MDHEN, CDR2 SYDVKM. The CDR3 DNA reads TGTGCCAGCAGTCTCTCCGGACAGGGTACCTACGAGCAGTACGTC. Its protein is CASSLSGQGTYEQYV.

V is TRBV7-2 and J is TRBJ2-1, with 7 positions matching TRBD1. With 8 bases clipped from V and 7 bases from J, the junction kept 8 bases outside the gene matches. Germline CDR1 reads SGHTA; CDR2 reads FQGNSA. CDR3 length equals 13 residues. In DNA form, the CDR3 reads TGTGCCAGCCGTGTACAGGGGACAAATGAGCAGTTCTTC. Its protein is CASRVQGTNEQFF.

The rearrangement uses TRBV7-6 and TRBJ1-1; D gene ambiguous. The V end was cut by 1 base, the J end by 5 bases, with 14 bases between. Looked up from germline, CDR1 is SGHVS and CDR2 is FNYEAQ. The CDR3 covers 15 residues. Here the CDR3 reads CASSLVGPEGTEAFF. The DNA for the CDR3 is TGTGCCAGCAGCTTAGTAGGGCCCGAAGGAACTGAAGCTTTCTTT.

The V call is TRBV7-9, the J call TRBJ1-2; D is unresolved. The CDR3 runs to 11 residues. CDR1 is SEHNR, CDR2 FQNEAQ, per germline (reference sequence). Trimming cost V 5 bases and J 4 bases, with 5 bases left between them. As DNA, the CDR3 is TGTGCCAGCAGCCTCACCTATGGCTACACCTTC. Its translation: CASSLTYGYTF.

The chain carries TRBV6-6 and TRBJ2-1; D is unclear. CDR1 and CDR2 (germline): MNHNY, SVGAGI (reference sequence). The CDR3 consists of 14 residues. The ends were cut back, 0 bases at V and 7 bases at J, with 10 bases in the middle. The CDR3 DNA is TGTGCCAGCAGTTACTCGATCTACCTTAATGAGCAGTTCTTC. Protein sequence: CASSYSIYLNEQFF.

The CDR3 loop reads CASRSSGTGKYEQYV. The CDR3 DNA sequence: TGTGCCAGCAGATCATCCGGGACAGGGAAGTACGAGCAGTACGTC. The genes are TRBV2 and TRBJ2-7; 9 bases map to TRBD1. The CDR3 spans 15 residues. CDR1 is SNHLY and CDR2 is FYNNEI in the germline V gene. The V and J ends lost 6 bases and 4 bases, in that order; junction bases with no gene match: 10.

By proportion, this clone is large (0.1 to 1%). CDR3 amino acids: CASSFNLQREKLFF. DNA of the CDR3: TGTGCCAGCAGCTTCAATCTCCAGCGCGAAAAACTGTTTTTT. The rearrangement joins TRBV5-4 to TRBJ1-4; D is ambiguous. Looked up from germline, CDR1 is SGHNT and CDR2 is YYREEE (reference sequence). V dropped 2 bases and J dropped 8 bases, with 13 bases sitting between them. The CDR3 is 14 amino acids. The full variable domain, in which reference TRBV5-4 and TRBJ1-4 provide the parts outside the CDR3, is ETGVTQSPTHLIKTRGQQVTLRCSSQSGHNTVSWYQQALGQGPQFIFQYYREEENGRGNFPPRFSGLQFPNYSSELNVNALELDDSALYLCASSFNLQREKLFFGSGTQLSVL.

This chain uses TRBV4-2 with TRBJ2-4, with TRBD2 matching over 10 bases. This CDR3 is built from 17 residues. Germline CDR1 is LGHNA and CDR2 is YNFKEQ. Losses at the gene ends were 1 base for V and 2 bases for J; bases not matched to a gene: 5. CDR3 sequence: CASSQGSSGGPKNIQYF. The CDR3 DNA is TGTGCCAGCAGCCAAGGGTCTAGCGGGGGACCCAAAAACATTCAGTACTTC.

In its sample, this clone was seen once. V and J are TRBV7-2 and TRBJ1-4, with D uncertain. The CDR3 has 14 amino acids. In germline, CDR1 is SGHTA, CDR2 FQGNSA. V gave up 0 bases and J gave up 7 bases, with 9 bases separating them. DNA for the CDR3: TGTGCCAGCAGCTTAGCTCCGCAGAGTGAAAAACTGTTTTTT. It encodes CASSLAPQSEKLFF.

For the CDR3, the DNA is TGTGCCAGCAGTTACCCGACCGGGACAGGGGTTTCACCCCTCCACTTT. This encodes CASSYPTGTGVSPLHF. V gene TRBV6-5 combines with J gene TRBJ1-6, with 10 positions matching TRBD1. Germline V gives CDR1 MNHEY, CDR2 SVGAGI. V dropped 2 bases and J dropped 9; count of bases not matched to a gene: 7. The CDR3 loop spans 16 amino acids.

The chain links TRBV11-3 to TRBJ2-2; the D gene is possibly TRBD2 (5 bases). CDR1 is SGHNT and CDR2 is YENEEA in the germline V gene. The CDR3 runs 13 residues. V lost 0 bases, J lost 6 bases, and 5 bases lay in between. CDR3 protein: CASSLERAGELFF. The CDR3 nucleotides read TGTGCCAGCAGCTTAGAGCGGGCCGGGGAGCTGTTTTTT.

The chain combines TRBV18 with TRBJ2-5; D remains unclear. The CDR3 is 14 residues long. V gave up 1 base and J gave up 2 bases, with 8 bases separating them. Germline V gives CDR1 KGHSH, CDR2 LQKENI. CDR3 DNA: TGTGCCAGCTCACCACTGCTGGGACAAGAGACCCAGTACTTC. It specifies CASSPLLGQETQYF. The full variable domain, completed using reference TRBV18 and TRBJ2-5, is NAGVMQNPRHLVRRRGQEARLRCSPMKGHSHVYWYRQLPEEGLKFMVYLQKENIIDESGMPKERFSAEFPKEGPSILRIQQVVRGDSAAYFCASSPLLGQETQYFGPGTRLLVL.

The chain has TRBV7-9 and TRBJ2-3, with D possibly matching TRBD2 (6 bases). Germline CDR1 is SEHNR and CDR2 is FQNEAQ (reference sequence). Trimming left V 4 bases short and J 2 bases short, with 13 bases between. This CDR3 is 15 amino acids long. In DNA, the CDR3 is TGTGCCAGCAGCTACCGCGGGGTTCTCACAGATACGCAGTATTTT. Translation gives CASSYRGVLTDTQYF.

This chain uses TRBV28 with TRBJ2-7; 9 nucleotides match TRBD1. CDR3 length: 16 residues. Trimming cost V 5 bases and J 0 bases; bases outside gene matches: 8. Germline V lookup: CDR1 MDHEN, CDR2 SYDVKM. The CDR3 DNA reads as TGTGCCAGCAGTCCTCAGACAGGGGGTGTCTCCTACGAGCAGTACTTC. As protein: CASSPQTGGVSYEQYF.

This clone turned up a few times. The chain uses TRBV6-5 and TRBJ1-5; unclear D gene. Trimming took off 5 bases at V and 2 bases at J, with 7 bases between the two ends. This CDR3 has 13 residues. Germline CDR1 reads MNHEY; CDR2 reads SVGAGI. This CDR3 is CASSMEGNQPQHF. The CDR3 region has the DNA TGTGCCAGCAGTATGGAGGGCAATCAGCCCCAGCATTTT.

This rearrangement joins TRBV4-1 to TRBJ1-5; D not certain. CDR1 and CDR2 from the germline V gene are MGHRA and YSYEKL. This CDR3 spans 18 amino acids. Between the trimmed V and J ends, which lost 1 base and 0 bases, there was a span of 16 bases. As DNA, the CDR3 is TGCGCCAGCAGCCAAGTCGATCTGGGTCTCTATAGCAATCAGCCCCAGCATTTT. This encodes CASSQVDLGLYSNQPQHF.

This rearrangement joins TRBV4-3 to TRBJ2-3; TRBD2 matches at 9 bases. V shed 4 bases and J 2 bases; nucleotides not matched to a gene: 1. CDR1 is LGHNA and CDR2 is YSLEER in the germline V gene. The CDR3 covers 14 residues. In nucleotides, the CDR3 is TGCGCCAGCAGCCTAGCGGGGGACACAGATACGCAGTATTTT. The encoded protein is CASSLAGDTDTQYF.

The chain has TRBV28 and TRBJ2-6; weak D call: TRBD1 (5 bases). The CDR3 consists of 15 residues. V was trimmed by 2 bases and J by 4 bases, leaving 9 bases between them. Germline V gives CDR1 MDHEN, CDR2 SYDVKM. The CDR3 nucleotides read TGTGCCAGCAGTTTACAGGGTTCGGGGGCCAACGTCCTGACTTTC. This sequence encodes CASSLQGSGANVLTF. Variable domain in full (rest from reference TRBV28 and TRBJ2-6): DVKVTQSSRYLVKRTGEKVFLECVQDMDHENMFWYRQDPGLGLRLIYFSYDVKMKEKGDIPEGYSVSREKKERFSLILESASTNQTSMYLCASSLQGSGANVLTFGAGSRLTVL.

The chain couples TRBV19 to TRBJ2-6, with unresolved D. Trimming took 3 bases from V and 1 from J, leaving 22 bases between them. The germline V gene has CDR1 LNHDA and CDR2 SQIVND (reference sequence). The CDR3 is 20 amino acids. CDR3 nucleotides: TGTGCCAGTAGTATCCGGCCCTTGTGGGTTTTTCTATCTGGGGCCAACGTCCTGACTTTC. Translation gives CASSIRPLWVFLSGANVLTF.

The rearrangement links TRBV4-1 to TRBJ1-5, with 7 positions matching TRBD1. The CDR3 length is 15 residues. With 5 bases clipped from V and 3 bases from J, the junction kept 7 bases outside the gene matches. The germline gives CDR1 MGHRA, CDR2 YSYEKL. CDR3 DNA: TGCGCCAGCAGCTTGACAGGGCCTTTCAATCAGCCCCAGCATTTT. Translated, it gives CASSLTGPFNQPQHF.